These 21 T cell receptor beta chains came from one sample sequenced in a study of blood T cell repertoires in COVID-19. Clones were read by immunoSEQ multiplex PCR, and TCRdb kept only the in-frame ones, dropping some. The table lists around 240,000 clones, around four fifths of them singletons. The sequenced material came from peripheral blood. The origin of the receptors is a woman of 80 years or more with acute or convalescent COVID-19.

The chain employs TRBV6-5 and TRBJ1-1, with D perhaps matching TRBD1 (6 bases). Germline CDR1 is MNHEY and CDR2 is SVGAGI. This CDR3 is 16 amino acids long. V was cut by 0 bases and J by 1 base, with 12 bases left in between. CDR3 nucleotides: TGTGCCAGCAGTTACTCGAAGTGGGGACAGAACACTGAAGCTTTCTTT. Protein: CASSYSKWGQNTEAFF.

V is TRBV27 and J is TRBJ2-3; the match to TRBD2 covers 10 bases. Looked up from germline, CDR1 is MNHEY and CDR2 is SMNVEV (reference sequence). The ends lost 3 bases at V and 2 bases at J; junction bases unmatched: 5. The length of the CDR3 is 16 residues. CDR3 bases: TGTGCCAGCAGTTTTGCACTAGCGGGGTTCACAGATACGCAGTATTTT. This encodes CASSFALAGFTDTQYF.

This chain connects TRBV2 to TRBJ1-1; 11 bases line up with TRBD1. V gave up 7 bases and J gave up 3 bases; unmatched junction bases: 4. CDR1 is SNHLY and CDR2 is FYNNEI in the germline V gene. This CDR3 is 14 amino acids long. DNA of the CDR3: TGTGCCAGCACATCGGGACAGGGGGACACTGAAGCTTTCTTT. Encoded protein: CASTSGQGDTEAFF.

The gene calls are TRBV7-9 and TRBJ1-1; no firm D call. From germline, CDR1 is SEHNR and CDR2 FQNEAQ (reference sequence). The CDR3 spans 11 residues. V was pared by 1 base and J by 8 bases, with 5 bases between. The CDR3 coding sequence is TGTGCCAGCAGCTTAGACTGGGAAGCTTTCTTT. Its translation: CASSLDWEAFF.

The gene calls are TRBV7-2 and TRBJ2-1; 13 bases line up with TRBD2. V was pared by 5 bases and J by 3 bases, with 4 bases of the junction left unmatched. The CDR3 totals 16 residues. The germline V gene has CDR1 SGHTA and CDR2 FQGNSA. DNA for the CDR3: TGTGCCAGCAGCCTGGGACTAGCGGGGCTCTACAATGAGCAGTTCTTC. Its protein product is CASSLGLAGLYNEQFF.

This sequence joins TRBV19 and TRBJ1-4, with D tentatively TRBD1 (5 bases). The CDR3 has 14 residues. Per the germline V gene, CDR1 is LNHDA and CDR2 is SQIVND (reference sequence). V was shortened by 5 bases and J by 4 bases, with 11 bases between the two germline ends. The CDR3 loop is CASSSGNRNEKLFF. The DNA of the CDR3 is TGTGCCAGTAGTTCAGGGAACCGTAATGAAAAACTGTTTTTT.

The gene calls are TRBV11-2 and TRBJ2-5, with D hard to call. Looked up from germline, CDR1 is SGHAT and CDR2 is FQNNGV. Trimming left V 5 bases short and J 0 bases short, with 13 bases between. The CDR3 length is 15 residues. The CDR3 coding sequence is TGTGCCAGCAGCCCACTCGGTCGGTACCAAGAGACCCAGTACTTC. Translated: CASSPLGRYQETQYF.

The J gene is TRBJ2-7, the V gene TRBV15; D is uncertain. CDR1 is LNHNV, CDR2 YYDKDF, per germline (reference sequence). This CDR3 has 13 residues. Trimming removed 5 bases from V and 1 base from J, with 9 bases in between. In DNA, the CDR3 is TGTGCCACCAGCGGCCGAATTTCCTACGAGCAGTACTTC. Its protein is CATSGRISYEQYF.

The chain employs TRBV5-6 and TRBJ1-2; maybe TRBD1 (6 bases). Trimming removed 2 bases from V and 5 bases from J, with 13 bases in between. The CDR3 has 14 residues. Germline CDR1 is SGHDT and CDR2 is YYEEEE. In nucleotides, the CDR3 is TGTGCCAGCAGCTTCCGGGGGGCGCATTATGGCTACACCTTC. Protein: CASSFRGAHYGYTF.

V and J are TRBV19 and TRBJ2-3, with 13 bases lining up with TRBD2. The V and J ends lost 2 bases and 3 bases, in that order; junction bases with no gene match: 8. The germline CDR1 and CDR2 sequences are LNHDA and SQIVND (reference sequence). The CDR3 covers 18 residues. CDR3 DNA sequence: TGTGCCAGTAGTATAACTACTAGCGGGAGGGGGAGGACAGATACGCAGTATTTT. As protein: CASSITTSGRGRTDTQYF.

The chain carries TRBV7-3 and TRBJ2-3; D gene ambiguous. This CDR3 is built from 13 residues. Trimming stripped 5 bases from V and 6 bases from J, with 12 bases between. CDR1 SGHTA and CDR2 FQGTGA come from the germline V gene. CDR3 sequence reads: CASSQYLTDTQYF. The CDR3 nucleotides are TGTGCCAGCAGCCAATACCTAACCGATACGCAGTATTTT.

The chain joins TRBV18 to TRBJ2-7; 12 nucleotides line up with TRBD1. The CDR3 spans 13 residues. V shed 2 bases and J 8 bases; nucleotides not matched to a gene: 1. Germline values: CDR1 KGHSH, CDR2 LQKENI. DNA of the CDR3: TGTGCCAGCTCACCAGGGGACAGGGGGCAGCAGTACTTC. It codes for CASSPGDRGQQYF.

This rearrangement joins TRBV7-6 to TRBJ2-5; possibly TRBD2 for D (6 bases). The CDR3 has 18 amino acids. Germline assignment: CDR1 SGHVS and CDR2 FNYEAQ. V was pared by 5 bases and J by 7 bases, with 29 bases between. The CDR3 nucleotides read TGTGCCAGCAGCCAAAAGGGACGGGGGAGTACAAGTCTTGCGACCCAGTACTTC. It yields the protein CASSQKGRGSTSLATQYF.

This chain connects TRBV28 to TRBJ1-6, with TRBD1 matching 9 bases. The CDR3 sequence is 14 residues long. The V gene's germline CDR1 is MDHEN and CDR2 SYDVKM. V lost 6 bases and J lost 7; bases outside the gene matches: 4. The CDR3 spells CASRWDRVNSPLHF. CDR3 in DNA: TGTGCCAGCAGATGGGACAGGGTGAATTCACCCCTCCACTTT.

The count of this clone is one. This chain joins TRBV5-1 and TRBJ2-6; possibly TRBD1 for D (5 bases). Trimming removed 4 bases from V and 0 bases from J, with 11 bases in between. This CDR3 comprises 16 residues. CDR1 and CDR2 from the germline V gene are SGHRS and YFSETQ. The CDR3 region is CASSALGVSGANVLTF. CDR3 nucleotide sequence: TGCGCCAGCAGCGCCCTAGGGGTCTCTGGGGCCAACGTCCTGACTTTC. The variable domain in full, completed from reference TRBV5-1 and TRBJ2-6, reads KAGVTQTPRYLIKTRGQQVTLSCSPISGHRSVSWYQQTPGQGLQFLFEYFSETQRNKGNFPGRFSGRQFSNSRSEMNVSTLELGDSALYLCASSALGVSGANVLTFGAGSRLTVL.

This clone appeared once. The CDR3 DNA is TGTGCCAGCAGTCTCGGGACAGGGTACAATCAGCCCCAGCATTTT. It codes for CASSLGTGYNQPQHF. The rearrangement uses TRBV14 and TRBJ1-5, with 9 bases lining up with TRBD1. Losses at the gene ends were 6 bases for V and 3 bases for J; bases not matched to a gene: 6. This CDR3 contains 15 residues. CDR1 is SGHDN and CDR2 is FVKESK in the germline V gene.

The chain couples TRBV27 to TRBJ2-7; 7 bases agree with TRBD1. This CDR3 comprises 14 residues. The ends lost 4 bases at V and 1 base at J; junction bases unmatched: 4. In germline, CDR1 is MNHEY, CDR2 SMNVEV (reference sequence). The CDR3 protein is CASSSTGSSYEQYF. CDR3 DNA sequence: TGTGCCAGCAGTTCGACAGGGTCATCCTACGAGCAGTACTTC.

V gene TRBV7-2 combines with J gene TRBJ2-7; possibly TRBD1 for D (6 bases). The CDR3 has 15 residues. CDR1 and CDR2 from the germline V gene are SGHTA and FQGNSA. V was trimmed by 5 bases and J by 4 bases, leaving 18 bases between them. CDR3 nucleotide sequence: TGTGCCAGCAGCCCCCACAGGGTCCTACTTTACGAGCAGTACTTC. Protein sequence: CASSPHRVLLYEQYF.

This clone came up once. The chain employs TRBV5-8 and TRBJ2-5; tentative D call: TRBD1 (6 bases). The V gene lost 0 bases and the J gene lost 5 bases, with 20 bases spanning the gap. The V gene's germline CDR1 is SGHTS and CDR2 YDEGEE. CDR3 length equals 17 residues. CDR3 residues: CASSLARQVSTWETQYF. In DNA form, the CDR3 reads TGTGCCAGCAGCTTGGCGAGACAGGTGAGCACCTGGGAGACCCAGTACTTC.

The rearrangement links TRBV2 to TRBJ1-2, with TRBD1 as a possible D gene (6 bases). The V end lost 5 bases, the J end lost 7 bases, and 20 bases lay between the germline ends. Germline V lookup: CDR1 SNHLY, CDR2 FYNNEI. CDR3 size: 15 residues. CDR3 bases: TGTGCCAGCAGTCCGGGAGGGGCAGGGGATGGTGGCTACACCTTC. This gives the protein CASSPGGAGDGGYTF.

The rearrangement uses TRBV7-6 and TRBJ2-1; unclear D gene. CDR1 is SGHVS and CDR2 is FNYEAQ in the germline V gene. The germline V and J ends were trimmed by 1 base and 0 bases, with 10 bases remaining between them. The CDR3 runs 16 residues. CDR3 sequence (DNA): TGTGCCAGCAGCTTAGGGCTAGAAAGCTCCTACAATGAGCAGTTCTTC. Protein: CASSLGLESSYNEQFF.